This is a list of T cell receptor beta chains from one sample in a study of blood T cell repertoires in COVID-19. TCRdb's copy holds only in-frame clones and misses some; the assay was immunoSEQ multiplex PCR. Counted here are about 80,000 clones, around four fifths occurring once; the ten biggest clones make up approximately 9.1%. The sample comprised peripheral blood. Receptors were obtained from a human donor in a cohort sampled during active COVID-19. The CDR3 runs from the conserved cysteine through the conserved F or W. The D gene is left open where the match is weak. Expanded clones get a size class; other rows say once, few or many, or leave the size out.

J | D | V | size | CDR3 | DNA
TRBJ2-3 | . | TRBV5-5 | few | CASSFFRVSTDTQYF | TGTGCCAGCAGTTTTTTTCGGGTGAGCACAGATACGCAGTATTTT
TRBJ2-3 | TRBD2 | TRBV10-1 | . | CASMRGGPTDTQYF | TGCGCCAGCATGCGGGGAGGGCCAACAGATACGCAGTATTTT
TRBJ2-1 | TRBD2 | TRBV14 | . | CASSQRHGTSNNEQFF | TGTGCCAGCAGCCAAAGGCACGGGACTAGCAACAATGAGCAGTTCTTC
TRBJ2-6 | TRBD1 | TRBV27 | once | CASSPAQGAFGANVLTF | TGTGCCAGCAGTCCAGCACAGGGGGCCTTTGGGGCCAACGTCCTAACTTTC
TRBJ1-2 | . | TRBV5-1 | . | CASSLARVGGYTF | TGCGCCAGCAGCTTGGCCCGGGTAGGCGGCTACACCTTC
TRBJ1-6 | . | TRBV6-5 | . | CASSPGGLIRLLHF | TGTGCCAGCAGTCCGGGGGGGCTAATCCGGCTCCTCCACTTT
TRBJ2-1 | TRBD2 | TRBV6-5 | . | CASSFPPSGDLNEQFF | TGTGCCAGCAGTTTCCCCCCTAGCGGGGACCTCAATGAGCAGTTCTTC
TRBJ2-1 | TRBD2 | TRBV5-4 | . | CASSYQSGGSNEQFF | TGTGCCAGCAGCTACCAGTCCGGGGGGAGCAATGAGCAGTTCTTC
TRBJ1-2 | . | TRBV28 | once | CASREQSSYGYTF | TGTGCCAGCAGGGAACAGAGCTCCTATGGCTACACCTTC
TRBJ1-1 | TRBD1 | TRBV7-2 | . | CASSHTGGTEAFF | TGTGCCAGCAGCCATACAGGGGGCACTGAAGCTTTCTTT
TRBJ2-5 | . | TRBV28 | . | CASSTIETQYF | TGTGCCAGCAGTACAATTGAGACCCAGTACTTC
TRBJ1-4 | . | TRBV28 | many | CAGGGQTNEKLFF | TGTGCCGGCGGGGGCCAGACTAATGAAAAACTGTTTTTT
TRBJ2-1 | TRBD1 | TRBV7-3 | once | CASSLVGNRGAYNEQFF | TGTGCCAGCAGCTTAGTCGGAAACAGGGGGGCGTACAATGAGCAGTTCTTC
TRBJ1-3 | . | TRBV6-1 | few | CASSENGLSGNTIYF | TGTGCCAGCAGTGAAAACGGTCTCTCTGGAAACACCATATATTTT
TRBJ2-1 | . | TRBV9 | . | CASSVVADTYNEQFF | TGTGCCAGCAGCGTAGTAGCGGATACCTACAATGAGCAGTTCTTC
TRBJ1-2 | . | TRBV3-1/TRBV3-2 | . | CASSQGSPKSVGYTF | TGTGCCAGCAGCCAAGGTAGCCCAAAGAGCGTGGGCTACACCTTC
TRBJ2-7 | . | TRBV4-2 | . | CASSQDIGNKYEQYF | TGTGCCAGCAGCCAAGATATCGGGAACAAGTACGAGCAGTACTTC
TRBJ2-1 | . | TRBV11-3 | . | CASTFGVNEQFF | TGTGCCAGCACCTTCGGGGTAAATGAGCAGTTCTTC
TRBJ1-2 | . | TRBV7-9 | few | CASSLIQAPAYGYTF | TGTGCCAGCAGCTTAATTCAGGCCCCGGCCTATGGCTACACCTTC
TRBJ2-1 | TRBD2 | TRBV24-1 | . | CATSDRSSGSYEQFF | TGTGCCACCAGTGATCGGTCTAGCGGGAGCTATGAGCAGTTCTTC
TRBJ1-6 | TRBD1 | TRBV5-1 | few | CASSFGQGSPLHF | TGCGCCAGCAGCTTTGGACAGGGTTCACCCCTCCACTTT
TRBJ1-5 | . | TRBV9 | . | CASSVDGTRNQPQHF | TGTGCCAGCAGCGTAGACGGGACACGCAATCAGCCCCAGCATTTT
TRBJ2-3 | TRBD2 | TRBV7-7 | once | CASSSALTSGNFTDTQYF | TGTGCCAGCAGCTCAGCCCTGACTAGCGGAAACTTCACAGATACGCAGTATTTT